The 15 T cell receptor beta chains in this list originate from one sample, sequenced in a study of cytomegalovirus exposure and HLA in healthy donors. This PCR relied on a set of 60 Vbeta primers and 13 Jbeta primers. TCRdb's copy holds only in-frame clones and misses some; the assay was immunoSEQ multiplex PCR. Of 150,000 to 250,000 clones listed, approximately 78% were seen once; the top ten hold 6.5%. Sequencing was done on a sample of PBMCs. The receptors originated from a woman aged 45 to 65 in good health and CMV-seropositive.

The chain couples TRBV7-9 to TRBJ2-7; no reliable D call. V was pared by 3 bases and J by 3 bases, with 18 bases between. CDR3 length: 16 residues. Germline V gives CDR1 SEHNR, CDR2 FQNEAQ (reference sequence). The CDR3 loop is CASSFTGGVPNYEQYF. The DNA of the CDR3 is TGTGCCAGCAGCTTTACCGGCGGAGTCCCGAACTACGAGCAGTACTTC.

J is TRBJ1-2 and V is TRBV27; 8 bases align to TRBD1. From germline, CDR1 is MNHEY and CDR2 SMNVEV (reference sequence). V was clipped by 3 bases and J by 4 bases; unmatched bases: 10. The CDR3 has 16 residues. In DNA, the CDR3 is TGTGCCAGCAGTTTGCGGCCGGGACAGGCGGTCTATGGCTACACCTTC. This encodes CASSLRPGQAVYGYTF.

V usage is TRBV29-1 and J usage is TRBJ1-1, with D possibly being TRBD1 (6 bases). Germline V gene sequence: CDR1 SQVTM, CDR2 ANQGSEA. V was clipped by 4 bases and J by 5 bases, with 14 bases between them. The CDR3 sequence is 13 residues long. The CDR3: CSVGGRGGTEAFF. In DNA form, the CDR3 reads TGCAGCGTTGGCGGCAGGGGAGGGACTGAAGCTTTCTTT.

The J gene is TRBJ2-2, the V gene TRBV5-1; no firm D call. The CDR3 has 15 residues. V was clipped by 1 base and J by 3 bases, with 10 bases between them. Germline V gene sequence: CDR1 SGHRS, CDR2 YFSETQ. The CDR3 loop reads CASSLSATYTGELFF. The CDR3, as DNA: TGCGCCAGCAGCTTGTCAGCGACCTACACCGGGGAGCTGTTTTTT.

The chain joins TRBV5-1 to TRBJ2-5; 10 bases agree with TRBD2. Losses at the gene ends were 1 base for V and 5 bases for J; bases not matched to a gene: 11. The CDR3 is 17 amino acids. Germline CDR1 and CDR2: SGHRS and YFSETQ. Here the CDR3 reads CASSLFGLAGEGETQYF. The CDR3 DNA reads TGCGCCAGCAGCTTGTTTGGTCTAGCGGGAGAGGGGGAGACCCAGTACTTC.

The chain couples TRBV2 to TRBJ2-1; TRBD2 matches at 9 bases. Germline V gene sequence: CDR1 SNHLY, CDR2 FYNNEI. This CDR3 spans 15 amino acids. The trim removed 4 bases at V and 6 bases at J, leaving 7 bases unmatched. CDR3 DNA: TGTGCCAGCAGTGGTAGCGGGGGCCCATTCAATGAGCAGTTCTTC. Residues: CASSGSGGPFNEQFF.

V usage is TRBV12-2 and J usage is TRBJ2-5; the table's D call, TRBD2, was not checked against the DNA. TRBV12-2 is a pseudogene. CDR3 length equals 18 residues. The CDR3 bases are TGTGCAAGTCGCTTAGCGGAGGGGACTAGCGGGACCAAAGAGACCCAGTACTTC. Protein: CASRLAEGTSGTKETQYF.

CDR3 DNA sequence: TGTGCCAGCAGAAGCGGGGGGGCGGGCAATGAGCAGTTCTTC. This encodes CASRSGGAGNEQFF. V gene TRBV6-5 combines with J gene TRBJ2-1, with 10 nucleotides matching TRBD2. Per the germline V gene, CDR1 is MNHEY and CDR2 is SVGAGI. CDR3 length equals 14 residues. V lost 6 bases and J lost 6; bases outside the gene matches: 5.

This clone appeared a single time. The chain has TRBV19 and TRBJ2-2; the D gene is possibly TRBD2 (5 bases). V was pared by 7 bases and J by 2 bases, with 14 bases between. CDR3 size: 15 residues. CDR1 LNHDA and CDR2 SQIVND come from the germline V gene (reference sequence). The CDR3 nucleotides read TGTGCCAGTAAGGAATCGGGAAGAAACACCGGGGAGCTGTTTTTT. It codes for CASKESGRNTGELFF.

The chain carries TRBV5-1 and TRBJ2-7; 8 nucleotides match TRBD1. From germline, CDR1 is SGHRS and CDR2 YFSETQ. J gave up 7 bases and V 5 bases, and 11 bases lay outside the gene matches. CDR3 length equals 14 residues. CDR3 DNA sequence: TGCGCCAGCAGATTGACAGGGGCCCGTTTGGAGCAGTACTTC. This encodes CASRLTGARLEQYF.

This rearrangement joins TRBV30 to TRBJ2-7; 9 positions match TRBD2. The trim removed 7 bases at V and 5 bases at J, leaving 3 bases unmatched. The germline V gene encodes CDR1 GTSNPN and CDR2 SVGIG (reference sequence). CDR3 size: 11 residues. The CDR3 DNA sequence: TGTGCCTCGGGACTAGCAAACGAGCAGTACTTC. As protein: CASGLANEQYF. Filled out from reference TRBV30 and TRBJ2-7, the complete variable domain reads SQTIHQWPATLVQPVGSPLSLECTVEGTSNPNLYWYRQAAGRGLQLLFYSVGIGQISSEVPQNLSASRPQDRQFILSSKKLLLSDSGFYLCASGLANEQYFGPGTRLTVT.

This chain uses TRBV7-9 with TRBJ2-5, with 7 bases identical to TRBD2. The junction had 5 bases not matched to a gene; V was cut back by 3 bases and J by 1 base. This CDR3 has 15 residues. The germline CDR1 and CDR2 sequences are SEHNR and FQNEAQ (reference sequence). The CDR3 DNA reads TGTGCCAGCAGCTTCTTGAGCGGGACCCAAGAGACCCAGTACTTC. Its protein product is CASSFLSGTQETQYF.

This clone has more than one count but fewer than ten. CDR3: CASSSFGTRVEQYF. The CDR3 DNA follows: TGTGCCAGCAGCTCCTTCGGGACACGAGTCGAGCAGTACTTC. This chain uses TRBV7-9 with TRBJ2-7, with D possibly TRBD1 on 6 matching bases. CDR3 length: 14 amino acids. Trimming pared 4 bases from V and 6 bases from J, leaving 16 bases between. Germline values: CDR1 SEHNR, CDR2 FQNEAQ (reference sequence). Full variable domain (remainder filled in from reference TRBV7-9 and TRBJ2-7): DTGVSQNPRHKITKRGQNVTFRCDPISEHNRLYWYRQTLGQGPEFLTYFQNEAQLEKSRLLSDRFSAERPKGSFSTLEIQRTEQGDSAMYLCASSSFGTRVEQYFGPGTRLTVT.

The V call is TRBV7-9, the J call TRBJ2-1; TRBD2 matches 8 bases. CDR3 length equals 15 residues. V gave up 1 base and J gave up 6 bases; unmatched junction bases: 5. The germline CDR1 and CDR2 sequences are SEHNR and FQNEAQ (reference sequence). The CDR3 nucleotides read TGTGCCAGCAGCTTAGGAGCGGGAGCTGGCAATGAGCAGTTCTTC. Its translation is CASSLGAGAGNEQFF.

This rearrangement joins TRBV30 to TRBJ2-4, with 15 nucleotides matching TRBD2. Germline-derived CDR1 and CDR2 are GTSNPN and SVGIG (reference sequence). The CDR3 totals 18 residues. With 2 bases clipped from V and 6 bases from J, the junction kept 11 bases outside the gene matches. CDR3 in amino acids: CAWSPPGLAGGGLNIQYF. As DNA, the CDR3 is TGTGCCTGGAGTCCCCCGGGACTAGCGGGAGGTGGTTTAAACATTCAGTACTTC.